This T cell receptor (beta chain) was profiled in a study of blood T cells in healthy people across ages. Whole-study results and caveats: Getting older went along with TCR beta diversity per million T cells dropping roughly linearly.

Through a sample-barcoded 5' primer and a J-beta primer mix, a second PCR was run for roughly 7 to 11 cycles. MiXCR, run by TCRdb on the 5' RACE reads, gives a single entry per CDR3 protein. The sample records more than 450,000 distinct CDR3 sequences, about a quarter being singletons. On this clonotype: As yet, its antigen is unknown.

This sample was also put to use in a study of T cells of mothers and their children. That report notes: Healthy Caucasian mothers, a few in number, and their six children were the donors. Using around 1.6 ug per 15 ul, all extracted RNA underwent cDNA synthesis.

The TCR sequence derives from a boy younger than 10 in good health. The sample consisted of blood.

CDR3 DNA sequence: TGCAGTGCTAGAGATCTTAGCGGAGGCTACAATGAGCAGTTCTTC. It translates to CSARDLSGGYNEQFF. The chain employs TRBV20-1 and TRBJ2-1; D may be TRBD2 (6 bases). The CDR3 contains 15 residues. Germline CDR1 is DFQATT and CDR2 is SNEGSKA (reference sequence). Trimming cost V 0 bases and J 3 bases, with 12 bases left between them.